The 31 T cell receptor beta chains below come from one sample, sequenced in a study of cytomegalovirus exposure and HLA in healthy donors. PCR primers comprised 60 Vbeta and 13 Jbeta primers. Method: immunoSEQ multiplex PCR; TCRdb's copy keeps in-frame clones and lacks some. Among approximately 130,000 clones listed, around 77% were seen once. Material: PBMCs. Receptors originate from a man aged 50 to 60 in good health and CMV-seronegative.

This rearrangement joins TRBV30 to TRBJ1-1; 8 positions agree with TRBD1. The CDR3 is made up of 16 amino acids. CDR1 and CDR2 (germline): GTSNPN, SVGIG (reference sequence). The J segment lost 1 base and the V segment lost 1 base, leaving 8 bases of the junction unmatched. Written as DNA, the CDR3 is TGTGCCTGGAGTGCCCCGCGGACAGGGCCGAACACTGAAGCTTTCTTT. Its protein is CAWSAPRTGPNTEAFF.

The chain combines TRBV27 with TRBJ1-5, with D perhaps matching TRBD1 (5 bases). The germline CDR1 and CDR2 sequences are MNHEY and SMNVEV (reference sequence). V dropped 0 bases and J dropped 6 bases, with 6 bases sitting between them. The CDR3 has 13 residues. The CDR3 sequence: CASSLSGGQPQHF. CDR3 sequence (DNA): TGTGCCAGCAGTTTATCGGGGGGTCAGCCCCAGCATTTT.

This chain uses TRBV7-2 with TRBJ1-6; tentatively, D is TRBD1 (6 bases). Germline V lookup: CDR1 SGHTA, CDR2 FQGNSA. The CDR3 has 15 amino acids. Trimming cost V 4 bases and J 10 bases, with 17 bases left between them. In DNA form, the CDR3 reads TGTGCCAGCAGCTCTAGAGATACAGGGAACTCACCCCTCCACTTT. It translates to CASSSRDTGNSPLHF.

This chain connects TRBV7-2 to TRBJ2-5, with a weak D call TRBD2 (9 bases). V was trimmed by 3 bases and J by 4 bases, leaving 24 bases between them. CDR3 length equals 18 residues. Germline V CDR1 and CDR2: SGHTA, FQGNSA. The chain's CDR3 is CASSLFRGRAGTGETQYF. Written as DNA, the CDR3 is TGTGCCAGCAGCTTGTTTCGCGGGAGGGCCGGGACAGGAGAGACCCAGTACTTC.

The V gene is TRBV14, the J gene TRBJ2-3, with D tentatively TRBD1 (6 bases). The CDR3 loop spans 16 amino acids. Trimming took off 0 bases at V and 2 bases at J, with 12 bases between the two ends. Germline CDR1 is SGHDN and CDR2 is FVKESK. CDR3 nucleotides: TGTGCCAGCAGCCAAGATCGAGGACAGTCCACAGATACGCAGTATTTT. This translates into CASSQDRGQSTDTQYF.

The rearrangement joins TRBV14 to TRBJ1-1; the D is unclear. The CDR3 runs 13 residues. Looked up from germline, CDR1 is SGHDN and CDR2 is FVKESK. V was cut by 0 bases and J by 3 bases, with 5 bases left in between. CDR3 sequence reads: CASSQEQYTEAFF. DNA of the CDR3: TGTGCCAGCAGCCAAGAACAGTACACTGAAGCTTTCTTT.

This clone has only a few counts. The chain links TRBV2 to TRBJ1-2; weak D call: TRBD1 (5 bases). The germline V gene encodes CDR1 SNHLY and CDR2 FYNNEI. CDR3 length: 11 amino acids. V shed 6 bases and J shed 10 bases, with 12 bases lying between them. The CDR3 coding sequence is TGTGCCAGCAGCGGGGGGGGGAACTACACCTTC. It encodes CASSGGGNYTF. The complete variable domain, with remaining parts taken from reference TRBV2 and TRBJ1-2, reads EPEVTQTPSHQVTQMGQEVILRCVPISNHLYFYWYRQILGQKVEFLVSFYNNEISEKSEIFDDQFSVERPDGSNFTLKIRSTKLEDSAMYFCASSGGGNYTFGSGTRLTVV.

The V gene is TRBV27, the J gene TRBJ1-1; 7 bases map to TRBD1. The CDR3 totals 15 residues. With 5 bases clipped from V and 0 bases from J, the junction kept 6 bases outside the gene matches. CDR1 is MNHEY and CDR2 is SMNVEV in the germline V gene (reference sequence). The CDR3 protein is CASSPRDSLNTEAFF. The CDR3 nucleotides read TGTGCCAGCAGTCCCCGGGACAGCTTGAACACTGAAGCTTTCTTT.

V and J are TRBV27 and TRBJ2-3, with 7 bases aligning to TRBD2. After removal of 6 bases from V and 3 bases from J, the junction contained 6 bases not matched to a gene. CDR3 length: 14 residues. Germline CDR1 and CDR2: MNHEY and SMNVEV (reference sequence). CDR3: CASRSGIGTDTQYF. The DNA for the CDR3 is TGTGCCAGCAGAAGCGGGATCGGGACAGATACGCAGTATTTT.

This chain links TRBV6-5 with TRBJ2-7; 12 bases are a match to TRBD2. V was pared by 5 bases and J by 2 bases, with 1 base of the junction left unmatched. The CDR3 is made up of 14 amino acids. Germline values: CDR1 MNHEY, CDR2 SVGAGI. The CDR3 reads CASSTSGGTYEQYF. CDR3 sequence (DNA): TGTGCCAGCAGTACTAGCGGGGGGACCTACGAGCAGTACTTC.

The CDR3 region has the DNA TGTGCCAGCAGCCCTTGGGCCGGACAGTATAGCAATCAGCCCCAGCATTTT. The encoded protein is CASSPWAGQYSNQPQHF. The V call is TRBV5-8, the J call TRBJ1-5, with D possibly being TRBD1 (6 bases). This CDR3 is built from 17 residues. Trimming left V 4 bases short and J 0 bases short, with 17 bases between. Germline V gives CDR1 SGHTS, CDR2 YDEGEE.

The chain has TRBV11-2 and TRBJ2-2, with TRBD2 as a possible D gene (5 bases). CDR1 is SGHAT and CDR2 is FQNNGV in the germline V gene. V was clipped by 4 bases and J by 4 bases, with 13 bases between them. The CDR3 loop spans 15 amino acids. CDR3 coding DNA: TGTGCCAGCAGCTCCCGGACTCACCTCACCGGGGAGCTGTTTTTT. As protein: CASSSRTHLTGELFF.

This chain joins TRBV25-1 and TRBJ1-6; D is perhaps TRBD1 (6 bases). The CDR3 consists of 13 residues. Trimming pared 6 bases from V and 9 bases from J, leaving 12 bases between. Germline assignment: CDR1 MGHDK and CDR2 SYGVNS. The CDR3 sequence is CASRSGGGSPLHF. The CDR3 bases are TGTGCCAGCAGATCTGGGGGCGGTTCACCCCTCCACTTT. The whole variable domain, filled in from reference TRBV25-1 and TRBJ1-6, reads EADIYQTPRYLVIGTGKKITLECSQTMGHDKMYWYQQDPGMELHLIHYSYGVNSTEKGDLSSESTVSRIRTEHFPLTLESARPSHTSQYLCASRSGGGSPLHFGNGTRLTVT.

This clone has only one observation. The J gene is TRBJ2-5, the V gene TRBV19; TRBD2 is a possible D gene (6 bases). The CDR3 is 16 residues long. Germline CDR1 LNHDA, CDR2 SQIVND (reference sequence). The ends were cut back, 1 base at V and 2 bases at J, with 14 bases in the middle. CDR3 sequence reads: CASSIGVGLAQETQYF. DNA of the CDR3: TGTGCCAGTAGTATAGGGGTGGGACTGGCACAAGAGACCCAGTACTTC.

The chain uses TRBV27 and TRBJ1-2; 9 bases align to TRBD1. Per the germline V gene, CDR1 is MNHEY and CDR2 is SMNVEV (reference sequence). V lost 5 bases, J lost 5 bases, and 15 bases stayed unmatched. The CDR3 covers 17 residues. This CDR3 reads CASSLGTGTIPIYGYTF. The CDR3 bases are TGTGCCAGCAGTCTTGGGACAGGGACAATCCCCATATATGGCTACACCTTC.

This clone was found once. This chain uses TRBV28 with TRBJ1-2; TRBD1 aligns across 9 bases. V shed 3 bases and J 4 bases; nucleotides not matched to a gene: 3. Germline V CDR1 and CDR2: MDHEN, SYDVKM. CDR3 length equals 14 residues. The DNA for the CDR3 is TGTGCCAGCAGTTTTGGGACAGGGCCCTATGGCTACACCTTC. Protein sequence: CASSFGTGPYGYTF.

V and J are TRBV27 and TRBJ2-3; a possible D gene is TRBD2 (6 bases). V was trimmed by 5 bases and J by 0 bases, leaving 12 bases between them. Germline values: CDR1 MNHEY, CDR2 SMNVEV (reference sequence). There are 15 residues in the CDR3. CDR3 loop: CASSIRRGSTDTQYF. The CDR3 DNA follows: TGTGCCAGCAGTATACGGAGGGGCAGCACAGATACGCAGTATTTT.

V gene TRBV28 combines with J gene TRBJ1-1; 7 bases match TRBD1. CDR3 length: 15 amino acids. Germline loops: CDR1 MDHEN, CDR2 SYDVKM. The V gene end was trimmed by 7 bases and the J gene end by 0 bases; junction bases not matched to a gene: 8. CDR3 DNA: TGTGCCAGCACCGCCGGGGGACAGATGAACACTGAAGCTTTCTTT. Translation gives CASTAGGQMNTEAFF.

V is TRBV27 and J is TRBJ1-4; maybe TRBD1 (5 bases). CDR1 is MNHEY, CDR2 SMNVEV, per germline (reference sequence). V lost 2 bases, J lost 2 bases, and 12 bases lay in between. CDR3 length: 16 amino acids. CDR3 amino acids: CASSLGRDGTNEKLFF. The CDR3 DNA follows: TGTGCCAGCAGTTTAGGCAGGGATGGCACTAATGAAAAACTGTTTTTT. Based on the CDR3 plus reference TRBV27 and TRBJ1-4, the full variable domain is EAQVTQNPRYLITVTGKKLTVTCSQNMNHEYMSWYRQDPGLGLRQIYYSMNVEVTDKGDVPEGYKVSRKEKRNFPLILESPSPNQTSLYFCASSLGRDGTNEKLFFGSGTQLSVL.

This clone was detected once. J is TRBJ2-7 and V is TRBV28, with a possible D match to TRBD1 (6 bases). The length of the CDR3 is 12 residues. V gave up 4 bases and J gave up 6 bases, with 10 bases separating them. The germline V gene has CDR1 MDHEN and CDR2 SYDVKM. CDR3 sequence reads: CASSSGQSEQYF. The CDR3 coding sequence is TGTGCCAGCAGTTCCGGACAGTCCGAGCAGTACTTC.

The V and J genes are TRBV30 and TRBJ2-5; 9 bases are shared with TRBD1. In germline, CDR1 is GTSNPN, CDR2 SVGIG (reference sequence). Trimming cost V 0 bases and J 2 bases; bases outside gene matches: 4. The CDR3 has 15 residues. DNA of the CDR3: TGTGCCTGGAGTGTAGGGACAGGGTCACAAGAGACCCAGTACTTC. Amino acid sequence: CAWSVGTGSQETQYF.

The rearrangement uses TRBV4-1 and TRBJ1-2; D possibly corresponds to TRBD1 (6 bases). The CDR3 extends over 16 amino acids. The germline gives CDR1 MGHRA, CDR2 YSYEKL. The V end was cut by 4 bases, the J end by 2 bases, with 17 bases between. CDR3 loop: CASSRRQVNSNYGYTF. The DNA of the CDR3 is TGCGCCAGCAGCCGAAGACAGGTAAACTCAAACTATGGCTACACCTTC.

The chain carries TRBV28 and TRBJ2-5; weak D call: TRBD2 (8 bases). This CDR3 has 16 amino acids. Looked up from germline, CDR1 is MDHEN and CDR2 is SYDVKM. The V end lost 2 bases, the J end lost 9 bases, and 22 bases lay between the germline ends. The CDR3 DNA is TGTGCCAGCAGTTTAATAGCCCGAAGGGGGCGGGAGGCCCAGTACTTC. Protein: CASSLIARRGREAQYF.

As DNA, the CDR3 is TGTGCCAGCAGTTTAGGAGGGGAACCGGGTAATGAGCAGTTCTTC. Its protein is CASSLGGEPGNEQFF. This chain links TRBV27 with TRBJ2-1; D is perhaps TRBD2 (6 bases). From germline, CDR1 is MNHEY and CDR2 SMNVEV (reference sequence). Deletions cut 2 bases from V and 7 bases from J, with 15 bases between. The CDR3 has 15 residues.

The genes are TRBV6-6 and TRBJ2-5, with a weak D call TRBD2 (7 bases). The better agreement between TRBJ2-7 and the DNA end casts doubt on the J call. Looked up from germline, CDR1 is MNHNY and CDR2 is SVGAGI (reference sequence). CDR3 length: 15 residues. This CDR3 is CASSPGAAGVYEQYF. The CDR3 nucleotides read TGTGCCAGCAGCCCAGGGGCGGCGGGAGTCTACGAGCAGTACTTC.

The rearrangement links TRBV7-3 to TRBJ2-1; 8 nucleotides match TRBD1. Per the germline V gene, CDR1 is SGHTA and CDR2 is FQGTGA. Losses at the gene ends were 1 base for V and 6 bases for J; bases not matched to a gene: 5. This CDR3 is 15 amino acids long. CDR3 region: CASSLRSTGGNEQFF. The CDR3 bases are TGTGCCAGCAGCTTAAGGTCTACAGGGGGCAATGAGCAGTTCTTC. Drawing the rest from reference TRBV7-3 and TRBJ2-1, the complete variable domain is GAGVSQTPSNKVTEKGKYVELRCDPISGHTALYWYRQSLGQGPEFLIYFQGTGAADDSGLPNDRFFAVRPEGSVSTLKIQRTERGDSAVYLCASSLRSTGGNEQFFGPGTRLTVL.

The CDR3 protein is CASSVQGNSPLHF. The CDR3 DNA is TGTGCCAGCAGTGTTCAGGGTAATTCACCCCTCCACTTT. This chain links TRBV2 with TRBJ1-6; D possibly corresponds to TRBD1 (5 bases). Germline CDR1 is SNHLY and CDR2 is FYNNEI. The CDR3 length is 13 residues. V was trimmed by 4 bases and J by 6 bases, leaving 7 bases between them.

The chain carries TRBV5-4 and TRBJ2-7; D unresolved. Trimming took off 0 bases at V and 7 bases at J, with 8 bases between the two ends. Looked up from germline, CDR1 is SGHNT and CDR2 is YYREEE (reference sequence). CDR3 length: 12 amino acids. CDR3 loop: CASSLVRREQYF. In DNA, the CDR3 is TGTGCCAGCAGCTTGGTCCGGAGAGAGCAGTACTTC.

The chain carries TRBV7-6 and TRBJ2-7, with D possibly being TRBD1 (6 bases). The CDR3 is 17 amino acids. CDR1 and CDR2 from the germline V gene are SGHVS and FNYEAQ. Trimming took 0 bases from V and 6 from J, leaving 21 bases between them. CDR3 sequence: CASSLARPGQLRTEQYF. The DNA of the CDR3 is TGTGCCAGCAGCTTAGCGAGACCGGGACAATTGCGGACCGAGCAGTACTTC.

This clone came up a few times. The chain joins TRBV10-2 to TRBJ2-2; D remains ambiguous. Germline lookup yields CDR1 WSHSY and CDR2 SAAADI. Trimming left V 7 bases short and J 5 bases short, with 8 bases between. The length of the CDR3 is 12 residues. DNA of the CDR3: TGCGCCAGCACGCGGTGGACCGGGGAGCTGTTTTTT. Translated: CASTRWTGELFF.

This chain uses TRBV29-1 with TRBJ2-2; no reliable D call. In germline, CDR1 is SQVTM, CDR2 ANQGSEA. The CDR3 covers 14 residues. V was trimmed by 0 bases and J by 1 base, leaving 6 bases between them. CDR3 amino acids: CSVEDRRNTGELFF. DNA for the CDR3: TGCAGCGTTGAAGATCGGAGGAACACCGGGGAGCTGTTTTTT.